This is a list of T cell receptor beta chains from one sample in a study of blood T cell repertoires in COVID-19. Using immunoSEQ multiplex PCR, the repertoire was profiled, and TCRdb retains in-frame clones only, with some absent. This table has about 480,000 clones, around nine tenths appearing once. Sequenced: PBMCs or T cells enriched from blood (not recorded which). These receptors came from a woman aged 60-75 years who had recovered from COVID-19. CDR3s include the opening cysteine and the closing phenylalanine or tryptophan. The D gene is left open where the match is weak. Where a row states a size, it is once, few, many or the class of an expanded clone; other rows omit it.

D gene	clone size	J gene	V gene	CDR3 DNA	CDR3 protein
.	.	TRBJ2-5	TRBV7-8	TGTGCCAGCAGCTTAGGTCGAGAGACCCAGTACTTC	CASSLGRETQYF
.	few	TRBJ1-6	TRBV5-1	TGCGCCAGCAGTCTTAACTCGCCCCGACAGGCTAGTGGTTCACCCCTCCACTTT	CASSLNSPRQASGSPLHF
.	.	TRBJ1-1	TRBV6-5	TGTGCCAGCATGGGGAGGAACGGCTTGAACACTGAAGCTTTCTTT	CASMGRNGLNTEAFF
.	.	TRBJ1-4	TRBV5-4	TGTGCCACCAGAGAGAATGAAAAACTGTTTTTT	CATRENEKLFF
.	.	TRBJ2-3	TRBV24-1	TGTGCCACCACCCGAGGGGGTACGGGCACAGATACGCAGTATTTT	CATTRGGTGTDTQYF
TRBD1	.	TRBJ1-3	TRBV4-1	TGCGCCAGCAGCCAGGAAGAAGCTAGGACAGGGGGCATAAGAAACACCATATATTTT	CASSQEEARTGGIRNTIYF
.	.	TRBJ1-2	TRBV6-1	TGTGCCAGCAGTGACGCGCCTTTCTATGGCTACACCTTC	CASSDAPFYGYTF
.	.	TRBJ1-1	TRBV6-5	TGTGCCAGCAGTCCCCGCGGGAACACTGAAGCTTTCTTT	CASSPRGNTEAFF
.	.	TRBJ1-3	TRBV11-3	TGTGCCAGCAGCTTAGGGGCAGGGGATGCTGGAAACACCATATATTTT	CASSLGAGDAGNTIYF
.	.	TRBJ2-1	TRBV19	TGTGCCAGTAGTCGGACTGAGGTTGAGCAGTTCTTC	CASSRTEVEQFF
.	.	TRBJ1-5	TRBV7-9	TGTGCCAGCAGCTCTGACACCAGCAATCAGCCCCAGCATTTT	CASSSDTSNQPQHF
TRBD1	.	TRBJ2-2	TRBV5-1	TGCGCCAGCACGATAAAACAGGGGAGCACCGGGGAGCTGTTTTTT	CASTIKQGSTGELFF
.	.	TRBJ2-5	TRBV2	TGTGCCAGCAGTGAAACCCCCCATGAGCAGGACTTCAAAGAGACCCAGTACTTC	CASSETPHEQDFKETQYF
TRBD1	.	TRBJ1-4	TRBV5-4	TGTGCCAGCAGCGTGGACAGGGCTCTTAATGAAAAACTGTTTTTT	CASSVDRALNEKLFF
TRBD1	.	TRBJ2-7	TRBV5-1	TGCGCCAGCAGCCCAGGGGGCAATAACTACGAGCAGTACTTC	CASSPGGNNYEQYF
.	few	TRBJ1-4	TRBV28	TGTGCCAGCAGTTCCGCGTCGGGGAGTGGTAATGAAAAACTGTTTTTT	CASSSASGSGNEKLFF
TRBD1	.	TRBJ2-3	TRBV5-4	TGTGCCAGCAGCAACCGGGACAGGGAAGCAGATACGCAGTATTTT	CASSNRDREADTQYF
.	.	TRBJ2-2	TRBV5-4	TGTGCCAGCAGCTTACCAGAGGGGGCCGGGGAGCTGTTTTTT	CASSLPEGAGELFF
TRBD2	.	TRBJ2-2	TRBV7-2	TGTGCCAGCAGTTCACCAGGCGGGGGGTTTAACACCGGGGAGCTGTTTTTT	CASSSPGGGFNTGELFF
TRBD1	few	TRBJ2-2	TRBV24-1	TGTGCCACCAGCGACGGAGCAGGGGGCAACACCGGGGAGCTGTTTTTT	CATSDGAGGNTGELFF
TRBD1	.	TRBJ1-2	TRBV19	TGTGCCAGTCGGGACAGCACCAACTATGGCTACACCTTC	CASRDSTNYGYTF
.	.	TRBJ1-5	TRBV18	TGTGCCAGCTCCGTTACGGGTGATAGCAATCAGCCCCAGCATTTT	CASSVTGDSNQPQHF
TRBD1	once	TRBJ1-2	TRBV6-5	TGTGCCAGCAGTTACTCGAGGGACAGGGGGCACGGCTACACCTTC	CASSYSRDRGHGYTF
TRBD2	.	TRBJ2-1	TRBV9	TGTGCCAGCAGCGTAGGGACTAGCGGGGCGTCACGGGAGCAGTTCTTC	CASSVGTSGASREQFF
.	.	TRBJ1-2	TRBV24-1	TGTGCCACCAGTGACCCGACTTCCCTTGGCTACACCTTC	CATSDPTSLGYTF
.	.	TRBJ1-1	TRBV10-3	TGTGCCACCTCCGGTCGGTTTGACACTGAAGCTTTCTTT	CATSGRFDTEAFF
.	.	TRBJ1-1	TRBV18	TGTGCCAGCTCATTCGACTTGAACACTGAAGCTTTCTTT	CASSFDLNTEAFF
TRBD1	.	TRBJ1-2	TRBV15	TGTGCCACCAGCAGCAGGGGGTGGGGCTATGGCTACACCTTC	CATSSRGWGYGYTF
.	.	TRBJ1-5	TRBV4-1	TGCGCCAGCAGCCAAGTTATACAGGGTAGTCAGCCCCAGCATTTT	CASSQVIQGSQPQHF
TRBD2	few	TRBJ2-1	TRBV28	TGTGCCAGCACCAGCGGGGGCCTGATCTCCTACAATGAGCAGTTCTTC	CASTSGGLISYNEQFF
.	.	TRBJ2-2	TRBV2	TGTGCCAGCAGTTCCTCAGGGTACGACACCGGGGAGCTGTTTTTT	CASSSSGYDTGELFF
.	.	TRBJ1-1	TRBV18	TGTGCCAGCTCACCATCCGTGAACACTGAAGCTTTCTTT	CASSPSVNTEAFF
TRBD2	once	TRBJ2-1	TRBV25-1	TGTGCCAGCAGTGAGGATTCTAGCGGGGGGCTCAATGAGCAGTTCTTC	CASSEDSSGGLNEQFF
.	.	TRBJ1-3	TRBV3-1/TRBV3-2	TGTGCCAGCAGCCCTCCGTCGGGGACTGGAAACACCATATATTTT	CASSPPSGTGNTIYF
.	.	TRBJ1-4	TRBV7-2	TGTGCCAGCAGTCCGGGTCCGGGGGAAAAACTGTTTTTT	CASSPGPGEKLFF
TRBD1	.	TRBJ1-2	TRBV12-3/TRBV12-4	TGTGCCATCCTGCACAGGGGCGACTATGGCTACACCTTC	CAILHRGDYGYTF
.	.	TRBJ1-2	TRBV2	TGTGCCAGCAAGTACACCCTGCTGCAAGGCTACACCTTC	CASKYTLLQGYTF
TRBD1	once	TRBJ1-5	TRBV19	TGTGCCAGTAGTTCCCCGGGACAGTTTAAACAGCCCCAGCATTTT	CASSSPGQFKQPQHF
.	.	TRBJ1-4	TRBV7-9	TGTGCCAGCAGCTTAAGTCAGACTAATGAAAAACTGTTTTTT	CASSLSQTNEKLFF
TRBD1	.	TRBJ1-4	TRBV5-1	TGCGCCAGCAGCCCCCGTGGACAGGCTAATGAAAAACTGTTTTTT	CASSPRGQANEKLFF
.	.	TRBJ2-5	TRBV10-3	TGTGCCATCAGTGTGCGACCTGGGGGGTCTGAAGAGACCCAGTACTTC	CAISVRPGGSEETQYF